A selection of T cell receptor beta chains follows, all from one sample in a study of T cells in Graves' hyperthyroidism and ophthalmopathy. A single record per CDR3 protein comes from TCRdb applying MiXCR to the multiplex PCR reads. The data hold some 300,000 distinct CDR3 sequences, with approximately 17% observed a single time. The material sequenced was blood. All receptors derive from a man younger than 45 with Graves' hyperthyroidism. Each CDR3 is given with its conserved first and last residue. A D gene is named only where the DNA matches it firmly. Clone size, where shown, is once, few, many, or a class for clones that have expanded.

TRBJ1-2	TRBV7-8	many	-	TGTGCCAGCAGCACAGGGATGGATAACTATGGCTACACCTTC	CASSTGMDNYGYTF
TRBJ1-2	TRBV9	-	TRBD1	TGTGCCAGCAGCGTAGATGGGACAGGGTTCTATGGCTACACCTTC	CASSVDGTGFYGYTF
TRBJ2-5	TRBV2	many	-	TGTGCCAGCTGGCCCGGGGGTGGGCGTCAAGAGACCCAGTACTTC	CASWPGGGRQETQYF
TRBJ2-1	TRBV6-4	-	TRBD1	TGTGCCAGCAGTGAGGTGACAGGGGTGAGTGAGCAGTTCTTC	CASSEVTGVSEQFF
TRBJ1-2	TRBV12-3/TRBV12-4	many	TRBD1	TGTGCCAGCAGTAACTATCCGGGACAGGGTATTTATGGCTACACCTTC	CASSNYPGQGIYGYTF
TRBJ2-7	TRBV5-1	many	-	TGCGCCAGCAGCTCCGCGGGACAGTATCTCTACGAGCAGTACTTC	CASSSAGQYLYEQYF
TRBJ2-3	TRBV5-5	few	-	TGTGCCAGCTATCGCCCATCCAGCGGAGACACAGATACGCAGTATTTT	CASYRPSSGDTDTQYF
TRBJ2-3	TRBV18	many	-	TGTGCCGCAAGCTCCGAGGGATTAGTCACAGATACGCAGTATTTT	CAASSEGLVTDTQYF
TRBJ2-1	TRBV27	few	TRBD2	TGTGCCAGCAGTCGGGGGGGGTGGGACAATGAGCAGTTCTTC	CASSRGGWDNEQFF
TRBJ2-7	TRBV20-1	many	TRBD2	TGCAGTGCTAGACCCTGGGGAGGGATCTACGAGCAGTACTTC	CSARPWGGIYEQYF
TRBJ1-6	TRBV28	many	TRBD1	TGTGCCAGCAGACCGGGACAGGGGGCAATTTCACCCCTCCACTTT	CASRPGQGAISPLHF
TRBJ1-5	TRBV6-1	-	-	TGTGCCAGCAGATCACGACAGGACAATCAGCCCCAGCATTTT	CASRSRQDNQPQHF
TRBJ1-5	TRBV2	few	TRBD1	TGTGCCAGCAGCGGGACAGGATTTAGCAATCAGCCCCAGCATTTT	CASSGTGFSNQPQHF
TRBJ1-1	TRBV30	many	-	TGTGCCTGGATGCCACAGGGATTTTCCACTGAAGCTTTCTTT	CAWMPQGFSTEAFF
TRBJ2-5	TRBV2	many	-	TGTGCCTTCCACTCTCCCACCAAAGATGAGACCCAGTACTTC	CAFHSPTKDETQYF
TRBJ2-1	TRBV7-8	-	-	TGTGCCAGCAGCCCCCAACGGATAGCGTACAATGAGCAGTTCTTC	CASSPQRIAYNEQFF
TRBJ2-7	TRBV4-1	-	-	TGCGCCAGCAGCCAGGGGGGGGCAGGGAGTGAATACGAGCAGTACTTC	CASSQGGAGSEYEQYF
TRBJ1-5	TRBV28	-	-	TGTGCCTGGAGCGTACAGCCCACCCGCTTCAATCAGCCCCAGCATTTT	CAWSVQPTRFNQPQHF
TRBJ2-3	TRBV6-1	many	TRBD2	TGTGCCAGCAGGGGGCCGAGGGGGGGGCGTCTAGCGGGAGGGCCCACAGATACGCAGTATTTT	CASRGPRGGRLAGGPTDTQYF
TRBJ1-3	TRBV4-1	-	-	TGCGCCAGCAGCCTAGACGGGTACACCATATATTTT	CASSLDGYTIYF
TRBJ2-1	TRBV24-1	-	-	TGTGCCACCAGCCCACAGCCCTGGACCCTAGAGGACAATGAGCAGCTCTTC	CATSPQPWTLEDNEQLF
TRBJ2-1	TRBV6-1	many	-	TGTGCCAGCAGTTTGATCGGTCACAATGAGCAGTTCTTC	CASSLIGHNEQFF
TRBJ2-5	TRBV7-2	many	-	TGTGCCAGCAGCGACCCCAGGAATACCCAAGAGACCCAGTACTTC	CASSDPRNTQETQYF
TRBJ1-4	TRBV30	few	-	TGTGCCTGGAAAAACAGGGTTGGGGAAAAACTGTTTTTT	CAWKNRVGEKLFF
TRBJ2-7	TRBV28	-	TRBD2	TGTGCCAGCAGTACTGCGGGGGGGGCTCTTCGAGAGCAGTACTTC	CASSTAGGALREQYF
TRBJ2-5	TRBV11-1	-	-	TGTGCCAGCAGCTTCTGGCCGTCAGAGACCCAGTGCTTC	CASSFWPSETQCF
TRBJ2-3	TRBV20-1	many	TRBD1	TGCAGTGCAACACAGGGGGGACAAGGAGATACGCAGTATTTT	CSATQGGQGDTQYF
TRBJ2-7	TRBV4-1	-	-	TGTGCCAGCAGCCAAGTTGGGGGTTGGGGGGTCTCCTACGAGCAGTACTTC	CASSQVGGWGVSYEQYF
TRBJ2-7	TRBV20-1	many	TRBD2	TGCAGTGCTAGAGATACTAGCGGGAGGCCCTACGAGCAGTACTTC	CSARDTSGRPYEQYF
TRBJ1-6	TRBV27	-	-	TGTGCCAGCAGGATTGACAGGAGTTCCTATAATTCACCCCTCCACTTT	CASRIDRSSYNSPLHF
TRBJ2-3	TRBV20-1	many	TRBD2	TGCAGTGCTAGAGTTGCGGGAGGCACAGATACGCAGTATTTT	CSARVAGGTDTQYF
TRBJ2-1	TRBV12-3/TRBV12-4	few	-	TGTGCCAGCAGTTTACGAGCCGGGCACAATGAGCAGTTCTTC	CASSLRAGHNEQFF
TRBJ2-6	TRBV6-1	-	TRBD2	TGTGCCAGCAACTTCTTCCCCCGTGGCGGGAGTTCTGGGGCCAACGTCCTGACTTTC	CASNFFPRGGSSGANVLTF
TRBJ2-3	TRBV9	-	-	TGTGCCAGCAGCGTAGGAGGGGTCACAGATACGCAGTATTTT	CASSVGGVTDTQYF
TRBJ1-5	TRBV28	many	-	TGTGCCAGCAGTTTAGATGCCGGGGATAGCAATCAGCCCCAGCATTTT	CASSLDAGDSNQPQHF
TRBJ2-1	TRBV11-3	-	TRBD1	TGTGCCAGCAGCACAGGGGGAATCGACAATGAGCAGTTCTTC	CASSTGGIDNEQFF
TRBJ2-1	TRBV12-3/TRBV12-4	many	TRBD2	TGTGCCAGCAGTCCAGGAGCAAGCGGGAGTGGCTACAATGAGCAGTTCTTC	CASSPGASGSGYNEQFF
TRBJ2-5	TRBV24-1	many	-	TGTGCCACCAGTGACTCCCACGACCAAGAGACCCAGTACTTC	CATSDSHDQETQYF
TRBJ2-7	TRBV5-1	few	-	TGCGCCAGCAGCTTGCGGGGGCCCCCCCTCGACTACGAGCAGTACTTC	CASSLRGPPLDYEQYF
TRBJ2-2	TRBV5-5	-	TRBD2	TGTGCCAGCACCACATTCACGGGGGGCACCGGGGAGCTGTTTTTT	CASTTFTGGTGELFF
TRBJ2-1	TRBV28	many	TRBD1	TGTGCCAGTGGCCACACAGGGGGCTGGCATGAGCAGTTCTTC	CASGHTGGWHEQFF
TRBJ2-5	TRBV6-2/TRBV6-3	many	-	TGTGCCAGCACCCGGGACTCCGTAGAGACCCAGTACTTC	CASTRDSVETQYF
TRBJ2-4	TRBV5-6	-	-	TGTGCCAGCAGTGAAATAGCGGAAGGAGCGGACATTCAGTACTTC	CASSEIAEGADIQYF
TRBJ1-1	TRBV13	few	-	TGTGCCAGCAACTTAGGTGGCGGAAAAACTGAAGCTTTCTTT	CASNLGGGKTEAFF
TRBJ1-5	TRBV19	few	-	TGTGCCTCTGCGAGCCCGGCCCGCGTAACCAGACAGGTCGACAATCAGCCCCAGCATTTT	CASASPARVTRQVDNQPQHF
TRBJ1-1	TRBV28	many	TRBD1	TGTGCCAGCAGTTCCGGGACAGGGGGCTGGGACACTGAAGCTTTCTTT	CASSSGTGGWDTEAFF
TRBJ2-5	TRBV9	few	-	TGTGCCAGCAGCGCCTCGGCCCTTCCCCAAGAGACCCAGTACTTC	CASSASALPQETQYF
TRBJ2-1	TRBV30	few	-	TGTGCCTGCGCGGGACACCCAGGGAATGAGCAGTTCTTC	CACAGHPGNEQFF
TRBJ1-2	TRBV19	-	-	TGTGCCAGTAGTATAAACAGCCGGAACTATGGCTACACCTTC	CASSINSRNYGYTF
TRBJ1-1	TRBV3-1	few	-	TGTGCCAGCAGCCAAGGACAGCAACAACGAGCTTTCTTT	CASSQGQQQRAFF
TRBJ2-7	TRBV30	many	TRBD2	TGTGCCTGGAGTGCGGGACTAGCGGACTCCTACGAGCAGTACTTC	CAWSAGLADSYEQYF
TRBJ2-3	TRBV4-1	-	-	TGCGCCAGCAGCCAAGGGCGCGGGAGACAGGCAGATACGCAGTATTTT	CASSQGRGRQADTQYF
TRBJ1-1	TRBV3-1	-	-	TGTGCCAGCAGCCAAGATTACCGAGCAACGACTGAAGCTTTCTTT	CASSQDYRATTEAFF
TRBJ2-7	TRBV27	many	-	TGTGCCAGCAGTATTACGGGGGCAAGCTCCTACGAGCAGTACTTC	CASSITGASSYEQYF